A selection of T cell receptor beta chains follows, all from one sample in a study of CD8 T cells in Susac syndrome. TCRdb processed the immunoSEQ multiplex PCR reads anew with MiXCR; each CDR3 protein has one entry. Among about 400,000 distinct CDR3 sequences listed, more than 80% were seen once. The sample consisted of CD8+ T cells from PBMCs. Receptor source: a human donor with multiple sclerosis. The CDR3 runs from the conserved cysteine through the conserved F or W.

CDR3: CASLRDLGTQYF
V: TRBV6-1
J: TRBJ2-5

CDR3: CASREYSNQPQHF
V: TRBV6-5
J: TRBJ1-5

CDR3: CASSYPQGASYEQYF
V: TRBV6-5
J: TRBJ2-7

CDR3: CAWIQMFDTGELFF
V: TRBV30
J: TRBJ2-2

CDR3: CAGSLTRYSNQPQHF
V: TRBV6-2/TRBV6-3
J: TRBJ1-5

CDR3: CASKEWGGEQYF
V: TRBV7-8
J: TRBJ2-7

CDR3: CASSYSKGRGPDTQYF
V: TRBV6-8
J: TRBJ2-3

CDR3: CASSRRGRGSGANVLTF
V: TRBV7-8
J: TRBJ2-6

CDR3: CASSGQGESTNEKLFF
V: TRBV2
J: TRBJ1-4

CDR3: CASSQGEYSNQPQHF
V: TRBV4-1
J: TRBJ1-5

CDR3: CATRRGHNQPQHF
V: TRBV19
J: TRBJ1-5

CDR3: CASSQYHTGEYGYTF
V: TRBV16
J: TRBJ1-2

CDR3: CVTEAGGITGELFF
V: TRBV7-8
J: TRBJ2-2